This TCR beta chain is from a study of tissue T cells after allogeneic stem cell transplantation. Study-wide results and caveats: Anatomically similar tissues had similar TCR repertoires within each patient.

Concerning this clone: Its antigen is not known. Here the gene names and germline are mouse. The CDR3 goes on 1 residue after the read ends, and that part is filled in from the germline J gene.

CDR3 length equals 11 residues. CDR1 and CDR2 from the germline V gene are SGHND and FRSKSL. Trimming stripped 6 bases from V and 8 bases from J, with 10 bases between. Profiling relied on immunoSEQ multiplex PCR, and the TCRdb table lists in-frame clones only, not all of them. The table lists under 5,500 clones, about 44% of them singletons. Time point indicated: mouse harvest day 14 after allogeneic transplant. Mouse grafts combined 10^7 T-cell-depleted bone marrow cells with 10^6 splenic CD5+ T cells. This TCR came from a female BALB/c mouse given C57BL/6 T cells with graft-versus-host disease after an allogeneic hematopoietic cell transplant. The rearrangement joins TRBV15 to TRBJ1-1; tentatively, D is TRBD1 (6 bases). Sequenced input: lymph node tissue. The CDR3 here is CASSLDREVFF. The part of the CDR3 DNA that was read is TGTGCCAGCAGCCTCGACAGGGAAGTCTTC.